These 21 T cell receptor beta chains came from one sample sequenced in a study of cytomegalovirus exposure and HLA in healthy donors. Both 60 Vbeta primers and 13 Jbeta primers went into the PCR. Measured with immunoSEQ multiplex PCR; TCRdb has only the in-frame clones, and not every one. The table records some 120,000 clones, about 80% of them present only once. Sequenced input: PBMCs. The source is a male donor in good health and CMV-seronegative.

For the CDR3, the DNA is TGTGCCAGCAGTAGTATGGAGGGCTTCACGGACACTGAAGCTTTCTTT. Protein: CASSSMEGFTDTEAFF. This rearrangement joins TRBV5-6 to TRBJ1-1; D remains unclear. The germline V gene encodes CDR1 SGHDT and CDR2 YYEEEE. This CDR3 is 16 amino acids long. With 5 bases removed from V and 3 bases from J, the gap between germline ends came to 20 bases. Based on the CDR3 plus reference TRBV5-6 and TRBJ1-1, the full variable domain is DAGVTQSPTHLIKTRGQQVTLRCSPKSGHDTVSWYQQALGQGPQFIFQYYEEEERQRGNFPDRFSGHQFPNYSSELNVNALLLGDSALYLCASSSMEGFTDTEAFFGQGTRLTVV.

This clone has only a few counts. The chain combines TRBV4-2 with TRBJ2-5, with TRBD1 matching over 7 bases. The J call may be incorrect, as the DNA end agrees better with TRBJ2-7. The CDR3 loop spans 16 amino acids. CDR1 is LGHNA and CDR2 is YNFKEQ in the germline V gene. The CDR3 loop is CASSQSNRGSADEQYF. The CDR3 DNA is TGTGCCAGCAGCCAATCGAACAGGGGTTCTGCTGACGAGCAGTACTTC.

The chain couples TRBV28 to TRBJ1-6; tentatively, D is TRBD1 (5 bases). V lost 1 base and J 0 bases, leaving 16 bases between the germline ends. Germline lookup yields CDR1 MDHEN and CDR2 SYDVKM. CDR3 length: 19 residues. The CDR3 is CASSLYRRRGSSYNSPLHF. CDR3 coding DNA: TGTGCCAGCAGTTTATATAGGCGACGGGGGAGCTCCTATAATTCACCCCTCCACTTT.

The CDR3 DNA follows: TGTGCCAGCAGCTTAGAGACAGGGGGCGTGGGGATAGCTGGAAACACCATATATTTT. Amino acid sequence: CASSLETGGVGIAGNTIYF. J is TRBJ1-3 and V is TRBV7-6; TRBD1 aligns across 10 bases. CDR1 is SGHVS and CDR2 is FNYEAQ in the germline V gene. The CDR3 totals 19 residues. V trimming: 1 base; J trimming: 2 bases; junction bases outside the gene matches: 11.

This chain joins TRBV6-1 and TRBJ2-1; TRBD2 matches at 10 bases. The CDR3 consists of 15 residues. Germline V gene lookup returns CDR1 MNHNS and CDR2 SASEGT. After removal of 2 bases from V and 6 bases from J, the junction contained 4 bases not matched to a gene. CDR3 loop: CASSEQREGGNEQFF. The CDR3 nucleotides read TGTGCCAGCAGTGAACAGCGGGAGGGAGGCAATGAGCAGTTCTTC.

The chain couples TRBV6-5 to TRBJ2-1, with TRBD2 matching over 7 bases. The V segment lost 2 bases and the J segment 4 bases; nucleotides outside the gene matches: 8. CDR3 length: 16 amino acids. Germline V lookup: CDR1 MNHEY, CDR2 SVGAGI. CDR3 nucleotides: TGTGCCAGCAGTTACAGCGGGGTCCTAATATACAATGAGCAGTTCTTC. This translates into CASSYSGVLIYNEQFF.

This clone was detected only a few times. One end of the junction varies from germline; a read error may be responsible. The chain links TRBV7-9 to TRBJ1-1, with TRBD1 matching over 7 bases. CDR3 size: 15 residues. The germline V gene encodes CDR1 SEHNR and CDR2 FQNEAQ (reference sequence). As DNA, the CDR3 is TGTTCCAGCAGGCCCAGATCCCAGGGGGTGGGGGAAGCTTTCTTT. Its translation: CSSRPRSQGVGEAFF.

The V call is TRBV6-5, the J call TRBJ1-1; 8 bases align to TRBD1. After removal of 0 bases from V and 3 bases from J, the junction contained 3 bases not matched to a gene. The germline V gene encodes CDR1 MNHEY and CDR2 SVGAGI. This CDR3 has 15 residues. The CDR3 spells CASSYSGQEYTEAFF. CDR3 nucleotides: TGTGCCAGCAGTTACTCGGGACAGGAATACACTGAAGCTTTCTTT.

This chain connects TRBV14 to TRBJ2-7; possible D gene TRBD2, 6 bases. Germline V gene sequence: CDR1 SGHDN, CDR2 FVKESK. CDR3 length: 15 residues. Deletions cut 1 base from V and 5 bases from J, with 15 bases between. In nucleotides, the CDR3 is TGTGCCAGCAGCCAAGTTTGGGCTAGCGTCAACGAGCAGTACTTC. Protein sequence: CASSQVWASVNEQYF.

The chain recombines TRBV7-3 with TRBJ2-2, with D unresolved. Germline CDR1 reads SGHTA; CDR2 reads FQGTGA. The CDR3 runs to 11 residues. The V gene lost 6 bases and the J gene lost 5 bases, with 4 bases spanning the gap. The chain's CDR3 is CASRETGELFF. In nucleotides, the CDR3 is TGTGCCAGCAGGGAGACCGGGGAGCTGTTTTTT.

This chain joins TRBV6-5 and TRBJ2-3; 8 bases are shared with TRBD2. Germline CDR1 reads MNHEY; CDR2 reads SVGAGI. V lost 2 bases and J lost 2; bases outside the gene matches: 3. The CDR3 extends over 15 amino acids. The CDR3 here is CASSYGRGDTDTQYF. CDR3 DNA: TGTGCCAGCAGTTACGGGCGGGGGGACACAGATACGCAGTATTTT.

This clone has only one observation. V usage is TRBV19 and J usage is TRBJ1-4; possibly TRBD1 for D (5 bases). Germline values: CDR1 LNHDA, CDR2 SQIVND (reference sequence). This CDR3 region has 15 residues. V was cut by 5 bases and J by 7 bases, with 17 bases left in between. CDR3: CASSPSGGVGEKLFF. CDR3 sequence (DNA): TGTGCCAGTAGTCCCTCGGGAGGGGTCGGTGAAAAACTGTTTTTT.

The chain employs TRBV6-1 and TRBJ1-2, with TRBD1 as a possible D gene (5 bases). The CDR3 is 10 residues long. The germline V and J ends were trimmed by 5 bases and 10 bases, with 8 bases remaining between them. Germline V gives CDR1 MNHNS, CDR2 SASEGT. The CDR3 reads CASSFRDYTF. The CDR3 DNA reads TGTGCCAGCAGTTTCAGGGACTACACCTTC.

DNA for the CDR3: TGTGCCAGCAGCTTTTTGGGGGGATCAGAGACCCAGTACTTC. Translating gives CASSFLGGSETQYF. The chain employs TRBV5-6 and TRBJ2-5, with a possible D match to TRBD2 (6 bases). The V gene lost 2 bases and the J gene lost 4 bases, with 12 bases spanning the gap. This CDR3 is 14 amino acids long. The germline gives CDR1 SGHDT, CDR2 YYEEEE.

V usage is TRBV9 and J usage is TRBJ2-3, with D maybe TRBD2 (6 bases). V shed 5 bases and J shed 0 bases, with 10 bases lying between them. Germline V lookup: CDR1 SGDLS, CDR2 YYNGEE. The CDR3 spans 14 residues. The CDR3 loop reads CASSGGLSTDTQYF. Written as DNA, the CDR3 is TGTGCCAGCAGTGGGGGACTGAGCACAGATACGCAGTATTTT.

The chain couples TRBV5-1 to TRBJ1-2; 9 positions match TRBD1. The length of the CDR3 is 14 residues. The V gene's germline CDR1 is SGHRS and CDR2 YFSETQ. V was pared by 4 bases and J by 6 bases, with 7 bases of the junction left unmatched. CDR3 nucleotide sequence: TGCGCCAGCAGCCGTCAGGGACAGGGAAATGGCTACACCTTC. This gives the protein CASSRQGQGNGYTF.

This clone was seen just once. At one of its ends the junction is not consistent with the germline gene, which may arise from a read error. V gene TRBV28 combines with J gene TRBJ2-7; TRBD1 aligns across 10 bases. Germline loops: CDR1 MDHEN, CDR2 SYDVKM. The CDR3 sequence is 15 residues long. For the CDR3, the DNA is TGTGTCAGCAGCGATCCGGGGACAGGGGTATACGAGCAGTACTTC. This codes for CVSSDPGTGVYEQYF.

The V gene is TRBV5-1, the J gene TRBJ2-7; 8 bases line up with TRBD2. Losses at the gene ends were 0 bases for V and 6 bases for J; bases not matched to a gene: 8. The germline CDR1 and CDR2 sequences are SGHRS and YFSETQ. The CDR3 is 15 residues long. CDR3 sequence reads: CASSLEGLDSSEQYF. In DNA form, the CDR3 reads TGCGCCAGCAGCTTGGAGGGACTAGATTCAAGCGAGCAGTACTTC.

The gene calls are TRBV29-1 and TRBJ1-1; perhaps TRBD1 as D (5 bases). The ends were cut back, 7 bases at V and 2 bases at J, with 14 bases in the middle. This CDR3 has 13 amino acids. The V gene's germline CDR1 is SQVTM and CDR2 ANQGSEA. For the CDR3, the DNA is TGCAGCGCCTCAGGGAGGTTAAACACTGAAGCTTTCTTT. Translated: CSASGRLNTEAFF.

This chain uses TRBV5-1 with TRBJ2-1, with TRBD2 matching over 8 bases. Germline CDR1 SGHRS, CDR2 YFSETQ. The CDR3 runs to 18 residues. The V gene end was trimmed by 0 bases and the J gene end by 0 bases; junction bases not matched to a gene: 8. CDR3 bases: TGCGCCAGCAGCTTGGAGAGTAGCGGGGCCAGCTCCTACAATGAGCAGTTCTTC. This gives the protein CASSLESSGASSYNEQFF.

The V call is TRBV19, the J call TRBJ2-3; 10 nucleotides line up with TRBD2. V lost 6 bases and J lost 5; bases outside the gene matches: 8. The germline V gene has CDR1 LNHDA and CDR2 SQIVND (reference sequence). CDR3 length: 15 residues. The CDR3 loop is CASRWVAGGQDTQYF. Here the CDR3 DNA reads TGTGCCAGTAGATGGGTAGCGGGAGGACAAGATACGCAGTATTTT.